Each of the 8 T cell receptor beta chains below was sequenced from the same sample in a study of technical replicates of blood from several donors. Only in-frame clones appear in the TCRdb table, and some are missing; sequencing was by immunoSEQ multiplex PCR. The sample holds around 84,000 clones, 95% to 98% seen once. The sequenced sample was T cells isolated from PBMCs. All receptors derive from a human donor in good health.

This chain connects TRBV27 to TRBJ2-3, with 9 bases that match TRBD2. The germline CDR1 and CDR2 sequences are MNHEY and SMNVEV (reference sequence). CDR3 size: 19 residues. V lost 3 bases, J lost 0 bases, and 13 bases stayed unmatched. The CDR3 region is CASSFGGRADFRSTDTQYF. The CDR3 DNA is TGTGCCAGCAGTTTTGGCGGGAGGGCCGATTTCCGTAGCACAGATACGCAGTATTTT.

This clone appeared once. As DNA, the CDR3 is TGTGCCAGCAGCCCCTGGGACAGGGATGGCTACACCTTC. It yields the protein CASSPWDRDGYTF. This rearrangement joins TRBV11-2 to TRBJ1-2, with TRBD1 matching over 9 bases. J gave up 6 bases and V 5 bases, and 4 bases lay outside the gene matches. CDR3 length: 13 amino acids. CDR1 is SGHAT and CDR2 is FQNNGV in the germline V gene.

The gene calls are TRBV7-2 and TRBJ2-1, with TRBD2 matching over 9 bases. V lost 3 bases, J lost 4 bases, and 13 bases stayed unmatched. The CDR3 sequence is 18 residues long. Germline V gene data show CDR1 as SGHTA and CDR2 as FQGNSA. Here the CDR3 DNA reads TGTGCCAGCAGCTTCGGTTCTCCGACTAGCGGTCTATACAATGAGCAGTTCTTC. Its translation: CASSFGSPTSGLYNEQFF.

V usage is TRBV4-1 and J usage is TRBJ1-2, with 9 bases aligning to TRBD1. The germline V gene encodes CDR1 MGHRA and CDR2 YSYEKL. This CDR3 has 17 residues. Germline trimming cut 5 bases from V and 6 bases from J; bases unmatched to any gene: 16. This CDR3 is CASSEAGQGRSRNGYTF. The CDR3 DNA is TGCGCCAGCAGCGAAGCGGGACAGGGCAGGAGTAGGAATGGCTACACCTTC.

This chain uses TRBV5-1 with TRBJ1-5, with D perhaps TRBD1 (5 bases). CDR1 and CDR2 from the germline V gene are SGHRS and YFSETQ. Trimming cost V 5 bases and J 3 bases, with 12 bases left between them. This CDR3 comprises 14 residues. CDR3 residues: CASREGPNNQPQHF. CDR3 coding DNA: TGCGCCAGCAGGGAGGGACCAAACAATCAGCCCCAGCATTTT.

V gene TRBV5-8 combines with J gene TRBJ2-5; 8 nucleotides agree with TRBD2. This CDR3 contains 15 residues. V lost 3 bases, J lost 2 bases, and 6 bases stayed unmatched. Germline CDR1 and CDR2: SGHTS and YDEGEE. CDR3 nucleotide sequence: TGTGCCAGCAGCTATTGGTCTAGCGGGCAAGAGACCCAGTACTTC. Its protein is CASSYWSSGQETQYF.

This rearrangement joins TRBV5-8 to TRBJ2-7, with 10 positions matching TRBD1. With V trimmed by 4 bases and J by 4 bases, 5 bases remained unmatched. CDR1 SGHTS and CDR2 YDEGEE come from the germline V gene. This CDR3 is built from 14 residues. CDR3 nucleotides: TGTGCCAGCAGCCTAGACAGGGGGCGGTACGAGCAGTACTTC. Translation gives CASSLDRGRYEQYF.

This sequence joins TRBV6-5 and TRBJ1-5; weak D call: TRBD1 (6 bases). Germline CDR1 reads MNHEY; CDR2 reads SVGAGI. The V gene lost 2 bases and the J gene lost 4 bases, with 9 bases spanning the gap. CDR3 size: 14 residues. The CDR3 bases are TGTGCCAGCAGTTACGGGGGCCGTAATCAGCCCCAGCATTTT. The encoded protein is CASSYGGRNQPQHF.